This T cell receptor (beta chain) was observed in a study of T cell responses to AZD1222 COVID-19 vaccine (dated by TCRdb to about 2021). About the study as a whole: AZD1222 recipients given second doses at about 4 weeks or at about 12 weeks were pooled, since spike-specific TCR depth and breadth were not found to differ between the two schedules. TCR sequencing covered 230 to 250 trial participants: 200 to 220 given two doses of AZD1222 and 26 given two doses of MenACWY control vaccine. Trial participants were enrolled by age into subgroups of 18-55, 56-69 and 70-plus years, and around 150, 28 and 57 TCR-sequenced participants, respectively, were included in these subgroups. What the study reported, not specific to this receptor: Reportedly, close to half of the unique spike-specific TCRs recognized epitopes lying outside the regions that are mutated in the B.1.351 and B.1.1.7 variants. Most participants were white British and females outnumbered males, and the authors suggested that clonal diversity may have been underestimated. Because no day 14 peak-response samples were available, repertoires were characterized only after the peak T cell response. Vaccine-associated CD4 TCRs spanned the whole spike protein, with dominant responses in regions 160-218 and 743-854. Conclusions about previously exposed vaccinees are limited because only a handful of AZD1222 recipients were SARS-CoV-2 seropositive at baseline. The 56-69-year group was small, and its depth increase did not reach significance, likely because of low power. After two AZD1222 doses, spike-specific TCR breadth and depth were significantly higher than at day 0 and than in MenACWY recipients.

The germline V gene gives CDR1 as MDHEN and CDR2 as SYDVKM. The germline V and J ends show losses of 10 bases and 4 bases respectively, and no gene match explains 13 bases of the junction. From cysteine to phenylalanine, the CDR3 is 16 amino acids long. The kept DNA is CDR3 alone, 48 bases in frame from the first base. The time point label, read with the paper, signifies: baseline before first vaccination. Vaccinee samples came from UK trials COV001 and COV002, including a single-blind randomized controlled phase 2/3 trial of AZD1222 (ChAdOx1 nCoV-19) in healthy adults. For TCRbeta chain sequencing, PBMC samples from trial participants were taken at day 0 and at day 28 after the second dose. The CDR3 regions of human TCRbeta chains were analyzed by immunosequencing. The study's own analysis went as follows. Repertoire TCRs were matched against a reference library of SARS-CoV-2-specific TCRs generated with the MIRA antigen-specificity platform. Breadth was defined as the fraction of unique TCRs that were SARS-CoV-2-associated, and depth was defined as the fraction of total T cells that were SARS-CoV-2-associated. Using the MIRA data, each spike-specific TCR was mapped to the spike region that the TCR reacts to and placed in a CD4 or CD8 class. Log10-transformed breadth and depth values were compared by one-way ANOVA with Sidak's multiple comparisons tests. Held by TCRdb, this immuneACCESS table contains in-frame sequences only and omits some clones. Under half of the omission traces to an unresolved V gene where checked; the cause of the rest is unknown. The V and J calls and clone size were taken over from that table, and D and trimming were inferred from the DNA. This sample gives roughly 100,000 clones in total; around nine tenths of them show up just once. The biggest ten clones account for 2.5% to 3% of the sample.

With respect to this clone: What antigen it recognizes has not been identified. No qualities accompany the bases; no much larger clone lies one base away.

Here the sequenced sample was peripheral blood, taken on day 0 of AZD1222 vaccination. The source is an adult in good health. The V and J genes are TRBV28 and TRBJ1-2, with 12 junctional bases fitting TRBD1. The DNA reads as follows: TGTGCCACAGGGGAGGGACAGGGGGCTCTAGTCTATGGCTACACCTTC. Its protein reads: CATGEGQGALVYGYTF.